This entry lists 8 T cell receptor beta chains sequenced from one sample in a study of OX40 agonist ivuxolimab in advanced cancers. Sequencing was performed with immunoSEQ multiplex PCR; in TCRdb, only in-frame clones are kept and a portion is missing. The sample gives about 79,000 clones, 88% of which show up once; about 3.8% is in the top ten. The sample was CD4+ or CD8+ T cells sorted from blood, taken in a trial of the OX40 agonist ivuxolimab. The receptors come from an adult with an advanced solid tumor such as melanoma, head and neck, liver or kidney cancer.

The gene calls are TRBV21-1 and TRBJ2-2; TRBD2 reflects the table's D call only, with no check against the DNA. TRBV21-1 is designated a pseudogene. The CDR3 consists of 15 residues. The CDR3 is CASSKKRSNTGELFF. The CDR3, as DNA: TGTGCCAGCAGCAAAAAGCGATCGAACACCGGGGAGCTGTTTTTT.

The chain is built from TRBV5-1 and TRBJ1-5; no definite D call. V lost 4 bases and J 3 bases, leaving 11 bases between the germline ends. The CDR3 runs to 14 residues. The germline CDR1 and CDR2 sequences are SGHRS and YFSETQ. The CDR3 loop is CASSAGSTNQPQHF. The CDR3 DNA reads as TGCGCCAGCAGCGCCGGGTCCACCAATCAGCCCCAGCATTTT. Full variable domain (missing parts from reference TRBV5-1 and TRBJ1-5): KAGVTQTPRYLIKTRGQQVTLSCSPISGHRSVSWYQQTPGQGLQFLFEYFSETQRNKGNFPGRFSGRQFSNSRSEMNVSTLELGDSALYLCASSAGSTNQPQHFGDGTRLSIL.

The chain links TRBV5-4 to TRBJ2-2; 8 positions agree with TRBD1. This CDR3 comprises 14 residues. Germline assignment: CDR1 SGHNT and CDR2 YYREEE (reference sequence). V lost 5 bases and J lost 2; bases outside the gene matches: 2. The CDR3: CASSGQGNTGELFF. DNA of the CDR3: TGTGCCAGCAGTGGACAGGGTAACACCGGGGAGCTGTTTTTT.

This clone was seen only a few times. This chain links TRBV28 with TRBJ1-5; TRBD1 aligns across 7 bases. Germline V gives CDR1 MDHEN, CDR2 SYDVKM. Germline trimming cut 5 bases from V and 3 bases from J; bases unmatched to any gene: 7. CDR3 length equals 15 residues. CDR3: CASSGRGTDNQPQHF. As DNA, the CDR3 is TGTGCCAGCAGTGGAAGAGGGACAGACAATCAGCCCCAGCATTTT.

The chain's CDR3 is CASSQSVPTESSYNEQFF. Written as DNA, the CDR3 is TGCGCCAGCAGTCAATCTGTCCCGACAGAGAGCTCCTACAATGAGCAGTTCTTC. The gene calls are TRBV23-1 and TRBJ2-1; tentative D call: TRBD1 (5 bases). TRBV23-1 is filed as an ORF, its function uncertain. V lost 0 bases to trimming and J lost 0 bases, with 15 bases between them. The CDR3 is 18 amino acids.

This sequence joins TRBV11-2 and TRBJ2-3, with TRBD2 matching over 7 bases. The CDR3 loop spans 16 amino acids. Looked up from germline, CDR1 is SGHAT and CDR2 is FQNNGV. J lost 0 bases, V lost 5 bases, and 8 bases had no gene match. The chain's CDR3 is CASSPTSPGSTDTQYF. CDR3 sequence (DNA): TGTGCCAGCAGCCCGACTAGCCCAGGAAGCACAGATACGCAGTATTTT.

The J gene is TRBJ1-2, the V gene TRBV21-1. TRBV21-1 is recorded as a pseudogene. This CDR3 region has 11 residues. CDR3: CASKGYYGYTF. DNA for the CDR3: TGTGCCAGCAAAGGATACTATGGCTACACCTTC.

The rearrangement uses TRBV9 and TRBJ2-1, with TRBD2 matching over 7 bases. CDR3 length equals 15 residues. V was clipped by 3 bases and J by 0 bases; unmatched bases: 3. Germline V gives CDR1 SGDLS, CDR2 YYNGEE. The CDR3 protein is CASSGDYRSYNEQFF. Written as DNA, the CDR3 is TGTGCCAGCAGCGGGGACTACCGCTCCTACAATGAGCAGTTCTTC.